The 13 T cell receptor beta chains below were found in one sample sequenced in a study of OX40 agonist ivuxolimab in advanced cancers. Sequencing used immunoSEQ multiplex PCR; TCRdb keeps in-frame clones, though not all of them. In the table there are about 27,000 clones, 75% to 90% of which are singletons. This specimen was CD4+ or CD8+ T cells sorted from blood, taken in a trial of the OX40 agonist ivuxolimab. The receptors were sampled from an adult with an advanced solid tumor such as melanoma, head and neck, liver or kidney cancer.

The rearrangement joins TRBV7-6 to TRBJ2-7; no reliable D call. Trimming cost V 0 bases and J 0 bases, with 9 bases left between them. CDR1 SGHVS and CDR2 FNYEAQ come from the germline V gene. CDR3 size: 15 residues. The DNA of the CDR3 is TGTGCCAGCAGCTTAGCGGGGATCCTCTCCTACGAGCAGTACTTC. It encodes CASSLAGILSYEQYF. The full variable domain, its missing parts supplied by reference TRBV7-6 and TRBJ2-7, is GAGVSQSPRYKVTKRGQDVALRCDPISGHVSLYWYRQALGQGPEFLTYFNYEAQQDKSGLPNDRFSAERPEGSISTLTIQRTEQRDSAMYRCASSLAGILSYEQYFGPGTRLTVT.

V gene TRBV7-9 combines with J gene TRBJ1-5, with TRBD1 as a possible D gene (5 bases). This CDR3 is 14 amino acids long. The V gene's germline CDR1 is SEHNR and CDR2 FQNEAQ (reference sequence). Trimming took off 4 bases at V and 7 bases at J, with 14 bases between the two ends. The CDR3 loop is CASSSPGTIQPQHF. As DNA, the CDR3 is TGTGCCAGCAGCTCTCCCGGGACTATCCAGCCCCAGCATTTT.

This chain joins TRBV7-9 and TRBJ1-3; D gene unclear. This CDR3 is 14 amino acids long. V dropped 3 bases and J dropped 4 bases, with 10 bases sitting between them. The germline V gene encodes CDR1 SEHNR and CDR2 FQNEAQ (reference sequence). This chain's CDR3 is CASSFPRKGNTIYF. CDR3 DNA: TGTGCCAGCAGCTTTCCCAGAAAAGGAAACACCATATATTTT.

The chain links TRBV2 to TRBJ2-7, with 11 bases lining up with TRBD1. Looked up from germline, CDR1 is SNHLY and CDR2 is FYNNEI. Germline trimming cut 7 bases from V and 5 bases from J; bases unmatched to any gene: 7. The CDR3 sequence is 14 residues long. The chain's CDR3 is CASNPGQGVHEQYF. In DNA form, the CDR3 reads TGTGCCAGCAACCCGGGACAGGGGGTCCACGAGCAGTACTTC.

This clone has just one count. The DNA for the CDR3 is TGTGCCAGCAGCCATCTACCTAGCGGGATCGTCGCAGATACGCAGTATTTT. This gives the protein CASSHLPSGIVADTQYF. V and J are TRBV7-8 and TRBJ2-3; 9 nucleotides line up with TRBD2. The germline gives CDR1 SGHVS, CDR2 FQNEAQ. CDR3 size: 17 residues. J was trimmed by 4 bases and V by 5 bases; bases with no gene match: 13. Based on the CDR3 plus reference TRBV7-8 and TRBJ2-3, the full variable domain is GAGVSQSPRYKVAKRGQDVALRCDPISGHVSLFWYQQALGQGPEFLTYFQNEAQLDKSGLPSDRFFAERPEGSVSTLKIQRTQQEDSAVYLCASSHLPSGIVADTQYFGPGTRLTVL.

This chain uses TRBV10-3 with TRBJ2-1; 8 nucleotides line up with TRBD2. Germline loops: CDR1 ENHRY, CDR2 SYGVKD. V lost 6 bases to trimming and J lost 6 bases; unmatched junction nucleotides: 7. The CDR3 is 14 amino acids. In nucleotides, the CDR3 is TGTGCCATCAGGGTAGCGGGGCCCCTCAATGAGCAGTTCTTC. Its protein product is CAIRVAGPLNEQFF.

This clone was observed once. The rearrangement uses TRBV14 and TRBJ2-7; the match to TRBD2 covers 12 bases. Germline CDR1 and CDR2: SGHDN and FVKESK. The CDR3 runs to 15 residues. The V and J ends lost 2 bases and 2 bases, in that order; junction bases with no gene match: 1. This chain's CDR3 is CASSQLAGGPYEQYF. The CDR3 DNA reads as TGTGCCAGCAGCCAACTAGCGGGAGGGCCCTACGAGCAGTACTTC.

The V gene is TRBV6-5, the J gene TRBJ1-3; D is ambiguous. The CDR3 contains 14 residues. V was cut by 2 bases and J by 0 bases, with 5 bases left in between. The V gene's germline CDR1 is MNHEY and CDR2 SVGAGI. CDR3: CASSYGDSGNTIYF. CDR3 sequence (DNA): TGTGCCAGCAGTTACGGGGACTCTGGAAACACCATATATTTT.

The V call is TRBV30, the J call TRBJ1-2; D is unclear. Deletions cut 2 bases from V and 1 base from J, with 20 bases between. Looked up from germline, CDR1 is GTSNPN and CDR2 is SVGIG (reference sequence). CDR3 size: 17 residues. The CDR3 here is CAWSSRGALRHNYGYTF. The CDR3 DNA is TGTGCCTGGAGTTCGCGGGGAGCCCTAAGACATAACTATGGCTACACCTTC.

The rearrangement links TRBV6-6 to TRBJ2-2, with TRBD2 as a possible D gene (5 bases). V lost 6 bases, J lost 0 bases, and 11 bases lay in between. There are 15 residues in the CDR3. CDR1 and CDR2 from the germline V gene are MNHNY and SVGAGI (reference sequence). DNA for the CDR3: TGTGCCAGCAGCCCCGGGAATTCGAACACCGGGGAGCTGTTTTTT. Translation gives CASSPGNSNTGELFF.

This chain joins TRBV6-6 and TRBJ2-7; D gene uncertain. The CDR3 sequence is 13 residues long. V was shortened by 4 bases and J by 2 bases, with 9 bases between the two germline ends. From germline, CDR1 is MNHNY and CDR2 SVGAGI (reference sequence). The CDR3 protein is CASSSTTAYEQYF. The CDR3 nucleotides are TGTGCCAGCAGTTCAACTACGGCCTACGAGCAGTACTTC.

The CDR3 sequence: CASSSGQGPSYEQYF. For the CDR3, the DNA is TGTGCCAGCAGCTCCGGACAGGGTCCCTCCTACGAGCAGTACTTC. The chain employs TRBV9 and TRBJ2-7; 8 nucleotides line up with TRBD1. Trimming took 4 bases from V and 0 from J; bases not matched to a gene: 6. Germline assignment: CDR1 SGDLS and CDR2 YYNGEE. The CDR3 has 15 residues.

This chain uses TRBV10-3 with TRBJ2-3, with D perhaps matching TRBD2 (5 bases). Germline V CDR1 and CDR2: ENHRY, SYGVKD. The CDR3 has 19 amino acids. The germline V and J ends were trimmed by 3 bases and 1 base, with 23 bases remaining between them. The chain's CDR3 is CAISDPNQERGSGTDTQYF. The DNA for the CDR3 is TGTGCCATCAGTGACCCAAATCAGGAACGGGGATCGGGCACAGATACGCAGTATTTT.